This T cell receptor (beta chain) originates from a study of T cells in Graves' hyperthyroidism and ophthalmopathy. Study outcomes and limitations: Separating ophthalmopathy from stable hyperthyroidism was achieved by a 13 V-J model.

This clonotype was found many times. Its cognate antigen is unknown. The CDR3 totals 14 residues. The ends were cut back, 2 bases at V and 0 bases at J, with 5 bases in the middle. Amplified regions were TCR beta CDR3 sequences from RNA transcripts. Researchers ran a first-round RT-PCR on the TCR CDR3 using the HTBI primer set. TCRdb redid the calling of the multiplex PCR reads with MiXCR, one entry per CDR3 protein. The table records 540,000 or so distinct CDR3 sequences, roughly 46% of them present only once. Sequencing was performed on peripheral blood or thyroid tissue (not recorded which). V gene TRBV12-3 or TRBV12-4 combines with J gene TRBJ1-3; D unresolved. The clonotype was recovered from an adult woman with Graves' disease, either hyperthyroidism or ophthalmopathy (not recorded which). CDR3 region: CASSLSVSGNTIYF. The CDR3 DNA reads TGTGCCAGCAGTTTATCGGTCTCTGGAAACACCATATATTTT.